This T cell receptor beta chain was captured in a study of blood T cells in healthy people across ages. Overall study results and limits: Estimated diversity that came from one million T cells was considered an underestimate. It was found that TCR beta diversity correlated strongly with the percentage of naive T cells. Across the age range, TCR beta diversity per million T cells fell in a roughly linear way.

Sample-barcoded 5' priming and a J-beta primer mix drove a second PCR of roughly 7 to 11 cycles. Each cDNA molecule was tagged by a template-switch adaptor with 12 random nucleotides. MiXCR, applied by TCRdb to the 5' RACE reads, yields one record per CDR3 protein. The sample lists about a million distinct CDR3 sequences, roughly two fifths occurring once. This clonotype has a single count. The antigen is unknown. The CDR3 runs 15 residues. In germline, CDR1 is ENHRY, CDR2 SYGVKD. The V and J ends lost 3 bases and 8 bases, in that order; junction bases with no gene match: 8. This TCR derives from a man younger than 30 in good health. V is TRBV10-3 and J is TRBJ2-2; 8 bases align to TRBD1. Sequencing input: blood. CDR3 loop: CAISDKTGASGELFF. DNA for the CDR3: TGTGCCATCAGTGATAAGACAGGGGCTTCGGGGGAGCTGTTTTTT.